This T cell receptor (beta chain) was captured in a study of T-cell memory formation after mild COVID-19. Study overall: There were largely donor-specific TCR clusters.

MiXCR, applied by TCRdb to the 5' RACE reads, yields one record per CDR3 protein. Of more than 300,000 distinct CDR3 sequences in the sample, 20% are singletons; the top ten hold under 25%. The study, taken as a whole, reports: Contracting CD8+ clones were enriched in EMRA, CD4+ mainly in CM and EM. Certain responding clones were present in pre-infection memory, suggesting participation of cross-reactive memory.

This CDR3 spans 16 amino acids. Per the germline V gene, CDR1 is LGHNA and CDR2 is YNFKEQ. The ends were cut back, 0 bases at V and 3 bases at J, with 14 bases in the middle. In its sample, this clonotype was seen a few times. Its antigen is not identified. The sequenced sample was PBMCs or a T cell subset sorted from them (not recorded which). The J gene is TRBJ1-2, the V gene TRBV4-2; tentative D call: TRBD1 (6 bases). The TCR sequence derives from a man between 18 and 29 years old who had mild COVID-19 (a few samples of this study predate the infection). Cell type and time point are not known. The CDR3 region is CASSQEWGGRDYGYTF. In nucleotides, the CDR3 is TGTGCCAGCAGCCAAGAGTGGGGGGGCCGGGACTATGGCTACACCTTC.